The next 10 T cell receptor beta chains were all read from a single sample in a study of blood T cell repertoires in COVID-19. Data came from immunoSEQ multiplex PCR; TCRdb stores just in-frame clones and leaves some out. The table has around 360,000 clones, more than 75% seen once; the top ten hold approximately 3%. Sequencing used PBMCs or T cells enriched from blood (not recorded which). The receptors originated from a woman aged 25 to 39 who had recovered from COVID-19.

The chain employs TRBV11-1 and TRBJ2-7, with TRBD2 matching over 13 bases. The germline V gene has CDR1 SGHAT and CDR2 FQDESV (reference sequence). The CDR3 extends over 16 amino acids. Trimming at V came to 1 base and at J to 3 bases, leaving 3 bases not matched to a gene. The CDR3 loop reads CASSLGGLAGVYEQYF. The CDR3 nucleotides are TGTGCCAGCAGCTTAGGTGGACTAGCGGGGGTCTACGAGCAGTACTTC.

This clone was counted a few times. V usage is TRBV5-1 and J usage is TRBJ1-2; D unclear. The V gene's germline CDR1 is SGHRS and CDR2 YFSETQ. CDR3 length equals 18 residues. Trimming took 0 bases from V and 4 from J, leaving 22 bases between them. CDR3 loop: CASSLALTTGWESYGYTF. For the CDR3, the DNA is TGCGCCAGCAGCTTGGCATTAACAACTGGATGGGAGTCCTATGGCTACACCTTC.

The genes are TRBV19 and TRBJ1-2; TRBD1 is a possible D gene (6 bases). V was trimmed by 0 bases and J by 3 bases, leaving 14 bases between them. The CDR3 spans 16 residues. The germline CDR1 and CDR2 sequences are LNHDA and SQIVND (reference sequence). CDR3 protein: CASSIEPGQGYYGYTF. In DNA form, the CDR3 reads TGTGCCAGTAGTATAGAGCCGGGACAAGGGTACTATGGCTACACCTTC.

The V and J genes are TRBV12-3 or TRBV12-4 and TRBJ2-7, with TRBD1 matching 7 bases. CDR3 length equals 13 residues. With 5 bases clipped from V and 1 base from J, the junction kept 2 bases outside the gene matches. Here the CDR3 DNA reads TGTGCCAGCAGTACAGGGGTATCCTACGAGCAGTACTTC. This codes for CASSTGVSYEQYF.

J is TRBJ2-7 and V is TRBV6-1; D is undetermined. The CDR3 covers 11 residues. Trimming pared 3 bases from V and 3 bases from J, leaving 3 bases between. The germline CDR1 and CDR2 sequences are MNHNS and SASEGT. CDR3 sequence: CASSESYEQYF. As DNA, the CDR3 is TGTGCCAGCAGTGAGAGCTACGAGCAGTACTTC.

This CDR3 reads CASSDPGQGYNEQFF. DNA for the CDR3: TGCGCCAGCAGTGATCCGGGACAGGGATACAATGAGCAGTTCTTC. The chain couples TRBV10-1 to TRBJ2-1, with 9 positions matching TRBD1. Germline assignment: CDR1 WNHNN and CDR2 SYGVQD (reference sequence). The trim removed 3 bases at V and 4 bases at J, leaving 4 bases unmatched. The CDR3 runs to 15 residues.

This rearrangement joins TRBV7-2 to TRBJ1-2; 7 bases map to TRBD1. CDR1 SGHTA and CDR2 FQGNSA come from the germline V gene. V gave up 0 bases and J gave up 1 base; unmatched junction bases: 11. The CDR3 loop spans 18 amino acids. The CDR3 DNA is TGTGCCAGCAGCTTAGCCCCCTCGAGGCAGGGGGTTAACTATGGCTACACCTTC. As protein: CASSLAPSRQGVNYGYTF.

The chain links TRBV5-5 to TRBJ1-3, with TRBD1 identical over 8 bases. In germline, CDR1 is SGHKS, CDR2 YYEKEE (reference sequence). This CDR3 spans 15 amino acids. V lost 1 base to trimming and J lost 2 bases; unmatched junction nucleotides: 2. CDR3 coding DNA: TGTGCCAGCAGCTTGTCACAGGGGGCTGGAAACACCATATATTTT. Translation gives CASSLSQGAGNTIYF.

This clone is labeled as medium-sized. J is TRBJ2-3 and V is TRBV19, with TRBD1 as a possible D gene (5 bases). Germline lookup yields CDR1 LNHDA and CDR2 SQIVND (reference sequence). The CDR3 is 15 amino acids. V was pared by 6 bases and J by 7 bases, with 20 bases between. The CDR3 nucleotides read TGTGCCAGTAGCCAACAGGAAGTGGGCGTTAATACGCAGTATTTT. Protein: CASSQQEVGVNTQYF.

V and J are TRBV2 and TRBJ2-5, with unresolved D. The CDR3 spans 13 residues. Trimming cost V 2 bases and J 2 bases, with 6 bases left between them. Germline assignment: CDR1 SNHLY and CDR2 FYNNEI. The CDR3 protein is CASSESWQETQYF. In DNA form, the CDR3 reads TGTGCCAGCAGTGAAAGCTGGCAAGAGACCCAGTACTTC.